The source of this T cell receptor (beta chain) is a study of PD-1 blockade in classical Hodgkin lymphoma. General study results and limits: With CD4+ cells, TCR diversity rose significantly by C4D1, but not with CD8+ cells. What caused the repertoire differences, perhaps disease activity or prior therapy, remains undefined. In newly diagnosed patients, baseline TCR diversity was reportedly below that of healthy donors.

On this clone itself: What it binds is not known.

TCRdb's table, derived via immunoSEQ multiplex PCR, lists solely in-frame clones and lacks some. This table has roughly 50,000 clones, roughly 90% appearing once. The V gene's germline CDR1 is KGHSH and CDR2 LQKENI. CDR3 length: 13 amino acids. Trimming removed 1 base at V and 5 bases at J, with 7 bases between. Time point denoted: cycle 4 day 1 (C4D1), after 6 weeks of nivolumab. Every one of the patients relapsed after autologous stem cell transplantation (brentuximab vedotin exposure was variable). The sequence was obtained from a human donor with classical Hodgkin lymphoma. The genes are TRBV18 and TRBJ2-3; D is unresolved. Material: peripheral blood mononuclear cells (PBMCs), obtained before the fourth cycle of nivolumab. The CDR3 spells CASSPLLRDTQYF. The CDR3 bases are TGTGCCAGCTCACCACTATTGAGAGATACGCAGTATTTT.